This T cell receptor (beta chain) stems from a study of cytomegalovirus exposure and HLA in healthy donors. Study background: Earlier findings included about 120 million unique TCR beta sequences obtained from 150 million to 200 million T cells.

As regards this clone: Its antigen is unidentified.

Germline assignment: CDR1 GTSNPN and CDR2 SVGIG (reference sequence). This CDR3 is built from 12 residues. Between the trimmed V and J ends, which lost 8 bases and 1 base, there was a span of 11 bases. Primers included in the PCR were 60 Vbeta and 13 Jbeta primers. Clones were read by immunoSEQ multiplex PCR, and TCRdb kept only the in-frame ones, dropping some. The profile shows 120,000 to 150,000 clones, more than 75% of them singletons. Overall study findings and caveats: It has been reported that TCR beta sequences accurately predicted the HLA-A and HLA-B alleles of most subjects. Within an earlier analysis, most TCR beta V segments proved productive either about 90% or about 30% of the time.

The chain employs TRBV30 and TRBJ1-1; a weak D match, TRBD1 (6 bases). The sequence was collected from a female donor in good health and CMV-seronegative. The sample comprised PBMCs. The CDR3 reads CARGRGNTEAFF. CDR3 nucleotides: TGTGCCCGGGGCAGGGGGAACACTGAAGCTTTCTTT.